This is a list of T cell receptor beta chains from one sample in a study of T cells in Graves' hyperthyroidism and ophthalmopathy. TCRdb redid the calling of the multiplex PCR reads with MiXCR, one entry per CDR3 protein. This sample yields roughly 580,000 distinct CDR3 sequences, of which 11% to 15% are seen a single time; 5% to 7% belongs to the top ten. Sequencing was done on a sample of blood. These receptors were taken from a woman aged 25 to 45 with Graves' hyperthyroidism that later progressed to Graves' ophthalmopathy. Each CDR3 is given without its conserved first and last residue. Clone sizes are given selectively: once, few, many, or a class where the clone is expanded.

TRBJ2-4	many	TRBV27	ASSFQGLENIQY
TRBJ1-2	-	TRBV5-4	ASSLVVRDSYGYT
TRBJ2-2	-	TRBV10-3	AISAPPAPGELF
TRBJ1-1	many	TRBV12-3/TRBV12-4	ASSLSRVGTEAF
TRBJ2-2	many	TRBV28	VSRDNINTGELF
TRBJ2-7	many	TRBV30	AWSSKGQGSLREY
TRBJ2-2	many	TRBV28	ASSSDPGGGELF
-	-	TRBV5-4	ASSLLPYGSLTDTQH
TRBJ2-1	-	TRBV19	ASSIRGYNEQF
TRBJ1-1	many	TRBV5-1	ASSDPNTEAF
TRBJ1-1	many	TRBV12-5	ASGAGINTEAF
TRBJ2-2	many	TRBV30	AWDRANTGELF
TRBJ2-2	many	TRBV20-1	SVPGSGSATNTGELF
TRBJ2-5	-	TRBV24-1	ATSDLYGAQY
TRBJ2-3	few	TRBV3-1	ASSQERLKLSTDTQY
TRBJ1-1	many	TRBV10-3	AISESTVTEAF
TRBJ1-1	many	TRBV2	ASRFARTGVNTEAF
TRBJ2-7	many	TRBV29-1	SAGTSGRAYSGSYEQY
TRBJ2-7	few	TRBV12-3/TRBV12-4	ASSFASEEGGFTYEQY
TRBJ2-1	many	TRBV7-6	ASSLGLTNEQF
TRBJ2-4	few	TRBV24-1	ATSDFDRGGIQY
TRBJ1-4	many	TRBV27	ASSSRVFGGEKLF
TRBJ2-5	many	TRBV20-1	RPSGGETQY
TRBJ1-1	few	TRBV19	ASSKGQGSTEAF
TRBJ2-2	-	TRBV19	ASSWTSETGELF
TRBJ1-2	-	TRBV28	ASSWNHPRGLGNGYT
TRBJ2-3	many	TRBV27	ASSYGGLAGVMGDTQY
TRBJ1-5	many	TRBV12-3/TRBV12-4	ASSYPSAAPQPQH